One sample yielded the 24 T cell receptor beta chains listed below, sequenced in a study of blood T cell repertoires in COVID-19. Profiled with immunoSEQ multiplex PCR; TCRdb holds only in-frame clones, not every one. The table has some 73,000 clones, over 75% seen once; the top ten hold around 4.1%. The specimen sequenced was peripheral blood. These receptors all stem from a woman aged 55-70 years with acute or convalescent COVID-19.

The CDR3 DNA is TGTGCCAGCAGCCTAGCCGGGACAGGGCAGTTCTTC. Translating gives CASSLAGTGQFF. The V call is TRBV12-3 or TRBV12-4, the J call TRBJ2-1, with 8 bases identical to TRBD1. The CDR3 sequence is 12 residues long. V lost 6 bases to trimming and J lost 12 bases; unmatched junction nucleotides: 7.

CDR3 loop: CASSLGVNTEAFF. DNA for the CDR3: TGTGCCAGCAGCTTAGGCGTTAACACTGAAGCTTTCTTT. V is TRBV11-3 and J is TRBJ1-1; unclear D gene. CDR3 length: 13 amino acids. Trimming took 1 base from V and 2 from J, leaving 5 bases between them. Per the germline V gene, CDR1 is SGHNT and CDR2 is YENEEA.

The sample holds one count of this clone. This chain joins TRBV2 and TRBJ1-5; 11 positions match TRBD1. Germline V gene data show CDR1 as SNHLY and CDR2 as FYNNEI. The CDR3 is made up of 17 amino acids. Unmatched junction bases numbered 16, after V lost 8 bases and J lost 7 bases. The CDR3 DNA is TGTGCCAGCTGCGGAGCGGAGGACAGGGGGCGACTCCAGCCCCAGCATTTT. It encodes CASCGAEDRGRLQPQHF. Together with reference TRBV2 and TRBJ1-5, the CDR3 gives the full variable domain: EPEVTQTPSHQVTQMGQEVILRCVPISNHLYFYWYRQILGQKVEFLVSFYNNEISEKSEIFDDQFSVERPDGSNFTLKIRSTKLEDSAMYFCASCGAEDRGRLQPQHFGDGTRLSIL.

This chain joins TRBV15 and TRBJ1-6; no clear D gene. This CDR3 region has 15 residues. V lost 5 bases and J 7 bases, leaving 15 bases between the germline ends. CDR1 and CDR2 (germline): LNHNV, YYDKDF (reference sequence). CDR3 sequence: CATSVTGRLNSPLHF. DNA for the CDR3: TGTGCCACCAGCGTAACCGGGAGGTTAAATTCACCCCTCCACTTT. Combining the CDR3 with reference TRBV15 and TRBJ1-6 gives the whole variable domain DAMVIQNPRYQVTQFGKPVTLSCSQTLNHNVMYWYQQKSSQAPKLLFHYYDKDFNNEADTPDNFQSRRPNTSFCFLDIRSPGLGDTAMYLCATSVTGRLNSPLHFGNGTRLTVT.

This chain joins TRBV7-9 and TRBJ1-2; possible D gene TRBD1, 6 bases. This CDR3 spans 14 amino acids. Germline V gene lookup returns CDR1 SEHNR and CDR2 FQNEAQ (reference sequence). Trimming removed 4 bases at V and 1 base at J, with 10 bases between. CDR3 DNA: TGTGCCAGCAGCTCCCGGGACAATAACTATGGCTACACCTTC. Protein sequence: CASSSRDNNYGYTF. Based on the CDR3 plus reference TRBV7-9 and TRBJ1-2, the full variable domain is DTGVSQNPRHKITKRGQNVTFRCDPISEHNRLYWYRQTLGQGPEFLTYFQNEAQLEKSRLLSDRFSAERPKGSFSTLEIQRTEQGDSAMYLCASSSRDNNYGYTFGSGTRLTVV.

As for this clone: The junction differs from germline at one of its ends, possibly a read error. V gene TRBV28 combines with J gene TRBJ2-5; D might be TRBD2 (5 bases). The CDR3 consists of 11 residues. Germline lookup yields CDR1 MDHEN and CDR2 SYDVKM. CDR3: CASSEGRVRDF. The CDR3 coding sequence is TGTGCCAGCTCCGAAGGGAGAGTGAGGGACTTC. The full variable domain, completed using reference TRBV28 and TRBJ2-5, is DVKVTQSSRYLVKRTGEKVFLECVQDMDHENMFWYRQDPGLGLRLIYFSYDVKMKEKGDIPEGYSVSREKKERFSLILESASTNQTSMYLCASSEGRVRDFGPGTRLLVL.

This clone was counted only a few times. The gene calls are TRBV19 and TRBJ1-5; D not certain. Trimming took off 3 bases at V and 7 bases at J, with 16 bases between the two ends. This CDR3 contains 15 residues. Germline V gene sequence: CDR1 LNHDA, CDR2 SQIVND (reference sequence). The CDR3 nucleotides read TGTGCCAGTAGTATGGGCCGCAATCCTGTCCAGCCCCAGCATTTT. Translating gives CASSMGRNPVQPQHF.

J is TRBJ2-3 and V is TRBV9; maybe TRBD2 (6 bases). The germline V and J ends were trimmed by 2 bases and 4 bases, with 11 bases remaining between them. Germline values: CDR1 SGDLS, CDR2 YYNGEE. This CDR3 contains 14 residues. The DNA of the CDR3 is TGTGCCAGCAGCGTTTCCGGGAGAGCAGATACGCAGTATTTT. Residues: CASSVSGRADTQYF.

The chain combines TRBV19 with TRBJ2-7, with D tentatively TRBD2 (5 bases). Looked up from germline, CDR1 is LNHDA and CDR2 is SQIVND (reference sequence). V was trimmed by 7 bases and J by 3 bases, leaving 13 bases between them. This CDR3 is built from 13 residues. DNA for the CDR3: TGTGCCAGTACCGACCGAGGAGGCTACGAGCAGTACTTC. Protein: CASTDRGGYEQYF. Variable domain in full (rest from reference TRBV19 and TRBJ2-7): DGGITQSPKYLFRKEGQNVTLSCEQNLNHDAMYWYRQDPGQGLRLIYYSQIVNDFQKGDIAEGYSVSREKKESFPLTVTSAQKNPTAFYLCASTDRGGYEQYFGPGTRLTVT.

The V gene is TRBV11-3, the J gene TRBJ2-3, with 7 nucleotides matching TRBD1. The V gene end was trimmed by 5 bases and the J gene end by 6 bases; junction bases not matched to a gene: 5. Germline loops: CDR1 SGHNT, CDR2 YENEEA. The CDR3 covers 13 residues. CDR3 sequence (DNA): TGTGCCAGCAGCAACACAGGGGCGGATACGCAGTATTTT. Its translation: CASSNTGADTQYF.

The chain recombines TRBV9 with TRBJ2-2; the match to TRBD2 covers 12 bases. The CDR3 extends over 18 amino acids. CDR1 and CDR2 from the germline V gene are SGDLS and YYNGEE. The V and J ends lost 1 base and 7 bases, in that order; junction bases with no gene match: 11. The DNA for the CDR3 is TGTGCCAGCAGCGTATCCCTGGATCCGGGACTAGCGGGCGGGGAGCTGTTTTTT. It translates to CASSVSLDPGLAGGELFF.

V usage is TRBV1 and J usage is TRBJ2-5; the DNA was not compared with TRBD1, the D call given in the table. TRBV1 is an annotated pseudogene. The CDR3 contains 15 residues. In DNA, the CDR3 is TGCACCAGCAGCCGGGACAGCAAGATTCAAGAGACCCAGTACTTC. Its translation: CTSSRDSKIQETQYF.

The chain joins TRBV30 to TRBJ1-6; D remains ambiguous. Germline V gene sequence: CDR1 GTSNPN, CDR2 SVGIG (reference sequence). The CDR3 has 15 residues. V lost 3 bases and J 0 bases, leaving 9 bases between the germline ends. CDR3: CAWSYGSSYNSPLHF. The CDR3 region has the DNA TGTGCCTGGAGCTACGGGAGCTCCTATAATTCACCCCTCCACTTT.

The V and J genes are TRBV7-2 and TRBJ2-2, with a weak D call TRBD2 (5 bases). Germline lookup yields CDR1 SGHTA and CDR2 FQGNSA. V shed 5 bases and J shed 4 bases, with 11 bases lying between them. The CDR3 is 14 amino acids. As DNA, the CDR3 is TGTGCCAGCAGCCCGATGAGGGTCACCGGGGAGCTGTTTTTT. It is translated as CASSPMRVTGELFF. The complete variable domain, with remaining parts taken from reference TRBV7-2 and TRBJ2-2, reads GAGVSQSPSNKVTEKGKDVELRCDPISGHTALYWYRQSLGQGLEFLIYFQGNSAPDKSGLPSDRFSAERTGGSVSTLTIQRTQQEDSAVYLCASSPMRVTGELFFGEGSRLTVL.

The chain uses TRBV28 and TRBJ2-7; 8 bases align to TRBD2. This CDR3 comprises 13 residues. V gave up 10 bases and J gave up 2 bases; unmatched junction bases: 7. Germline V gene lookup returns CDR1 MDHEN and CDR2 SYDVKM. Here the CDR3 reads CATVAGIPYEQYF. The CDR3 DNA reads as TGTGCCACCGTAGCGGGAATCCCCTACGAGCAGTACTTC.

CDR3 in DNA: TGTGCCAGCAGACGGACTAGCGGGAAGACCGGGGAGCTGTTTTTT. Translated: CASRRTSGKTGELFF. The chain carries TRBV7-9 and TRBJ2-2; 12 bases are a match to TRBD2. V dropped 6 bases and J dropped 5; count of bases not matched to a gene: 4. This CDR3 has 15 amino acids. Germline V lookup: CDR1 SEHNR, CDR2 FQNEAQ (reference sequence).

V and J are TRBV6-6 and TRBJ2-2, with 7 bases matching TRBD2. Germline lookup yields CDR1 MNHNY and CDR2 SVGAGI (reference sequence). There are 15 residues in the CDR3. Trimming at V came to 4 bases and at J to 1 base, leaving 3 bases not matched to a gene. CDR3 residues: CASSLGLMNTGELFF. In DNA, the CDR3 is TGTGCCAGCAGTTTGGGACTAATGAACACCGGGGAGCTGTTTTTT.

The rearrangement uses TRBV6-5 and TRBJ2-7; D remains unclear. V gave up 5 bases and J gave up 3 bases, with 17 bases separating them. This CDR3 region has 15 residues. CDR1 and CDR2 from the germline V gene are MNHEY and SVGAGI. The CDR3 DNA reads TGTGCCAGCAGTACCCCCGGTCGCACCCTCTACGAGCAGTACTTC. This codes for CASSTPGRTLYEQYF.

The chain joins TRBV30 to TRBJ2-7, with D perhaps matching TRBD2 (5 bases). This CDR3 region has 15 residues. Trimming pared 0 bases from V and 0 bases from J, leaving 12 bases between. Germline CDR1 is GTSNPN and CDR2 is SVGIG (reference sequence). In DNA form, the CDR3 reads TGTGCCTGGAGTGTACGGGAACCAAGCTCCTACGAGCAGTACTTC. This codes for CAWSVREPSSYEQYF.

V usage is TRBV5-4 and J usage is TRBJ2-7; D is possibly TRBD2 (6 bases). Germline V gives CDR1 SGHNT, CDR2 YYREEE (reference sequence). V lost 4 bases and J lost 9, with 17 bases in between. The CDR3 contains 13 residues. The CDR3 region has the DNA TGTGCCAGCAGCACGCGGGGCATCTCGGGGCAGTACTTC. Translated, it gives CASSTRGISGQYF.

The CDR3 here is CSASIGLAVARYEQYF. DNA for the CDR3: TGCAGTGCTAGTATAGGACTAGCGGTAGCAAGATACGAGCAGTACTTC. V gene TRBV20-1 combines with J gene TRBJ2-7, with 10 bases lining up with TRBD2. Looked up from germline, CDR1 is DFQATT and CDR2 is SNEGSKA (reference sequence). CDR3 length: 16 residues. Losses at the gene ends were 3 bases for V and 4 bases for J; bases not matched to a gene: 12.

The chain combines TRBV6-5 with TRBJ2-1; 11 positions agree with TRBD1. The CDR3 is 13 amino acids. V lost 7 bases and J lost 9; bases outside the gene matches: 5. Per germline, CDR1 MNHEY and CDR2 SVGAGI. In DNA form, the CDR3 reads TGTGCCAGCACTGGACAGGGGGCCGGTGAGCAGTTCTTC. This encodes CASTGQGAGEQFF.

This chain joins TRBV9 and TRBJ1-5; possibly TRBD1 for D (6 bases). V was pared by 3 bases and J by 9 bases, with 22 bases between. CDR3 length: 16 amino acids. Germline V gene sequence: CDR1 SGDLS, CDR2 YYNGEE. CDR3 coding DNA: TGTGCCAGCAGCGCCGACGGGACATCCCTGTTTGGGCCCCAGCATTTT. This codes for CASSADGTSLFGPQHF.

The rearrangement uses TRBV6-5 and TRBJ1-4; D is perhaps TRBD1 (5 bases). CDR1 is MNHEY and CDR2 is SVGAGI in the germline V gene. V lost 2 bases, J lost 0 bases, and 7 bases lay in between. The CDR3 covers 15 residues. The CDR3 nucleotides are TGTGCCAGCAGTTACGTGGGGCCAACTAATGAAAAACTGTTTTTT. This codes for CASSYVGPTNEKLFF.